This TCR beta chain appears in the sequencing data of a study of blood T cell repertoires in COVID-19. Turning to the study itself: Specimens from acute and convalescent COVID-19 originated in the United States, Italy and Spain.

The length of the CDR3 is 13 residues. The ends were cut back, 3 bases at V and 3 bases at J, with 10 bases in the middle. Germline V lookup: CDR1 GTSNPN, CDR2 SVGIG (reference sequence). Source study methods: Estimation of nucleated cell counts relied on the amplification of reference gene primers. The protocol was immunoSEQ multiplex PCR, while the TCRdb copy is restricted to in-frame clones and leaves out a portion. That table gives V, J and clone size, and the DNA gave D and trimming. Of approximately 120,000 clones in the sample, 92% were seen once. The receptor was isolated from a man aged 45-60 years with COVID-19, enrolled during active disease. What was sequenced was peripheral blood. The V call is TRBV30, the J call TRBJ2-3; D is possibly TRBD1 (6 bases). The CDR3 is CAWRLQGTDTQYF. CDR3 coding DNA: TGTGCCTGGAGGTTACAGGGTACAGATACGCAGTATTTT.